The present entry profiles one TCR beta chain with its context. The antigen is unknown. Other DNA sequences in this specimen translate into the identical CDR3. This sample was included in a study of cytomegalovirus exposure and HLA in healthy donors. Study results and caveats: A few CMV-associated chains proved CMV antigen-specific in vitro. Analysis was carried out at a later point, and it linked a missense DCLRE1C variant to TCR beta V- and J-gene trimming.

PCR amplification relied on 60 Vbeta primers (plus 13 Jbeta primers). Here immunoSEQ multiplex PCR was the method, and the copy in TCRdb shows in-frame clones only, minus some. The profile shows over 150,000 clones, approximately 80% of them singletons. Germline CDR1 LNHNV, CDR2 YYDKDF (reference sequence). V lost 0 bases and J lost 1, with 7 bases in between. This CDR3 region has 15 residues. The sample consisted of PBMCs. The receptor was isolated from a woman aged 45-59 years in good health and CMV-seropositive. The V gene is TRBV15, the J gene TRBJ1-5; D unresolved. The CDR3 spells CATSRDSGSNQPQHF. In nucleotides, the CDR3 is TGTGCCACCAGCAGAGATTCGGGGAGCAATCAGCCCCAGCATTTT.